This TCR beta chain stems from a study of blood T cell repertoires in COVID-19. Turning to the study itself: Sample material is recorded as cDNA or gDNA derived from T cells, B-cell-depleted T cells, or PBMCs.

There are 14 residues in the CDR3. Trimming removed 3 bases at V and 7 bases at J, with 14 bases between. The germline gives CDR1 SGDLS, CDR2 YYNGEE. Seattle enrolled patients during active infection and tracked them longitudinally. Per the original methods: Quantification of nucleated cells was approximated via reference gene primer amplification. Some clones are missing from TCRdb's copy, which holds only in-frame ones; the method was immunoSEQ multiplex PCR. V, J and clone size are those of that table, while D and trimming were read from the DNA. The sample lists around 320,000 clones; about 90% were seen once.

Sequencing was done on a sample of peripheral blood. The origin of this receptor is a woman in her thirties with COVID-19, enrolled during active disease. This chain links TRBV9 with TRBJ1-5; perhaps TRBD1 as D (5 bases). In DNA, the CDR3 is TGTGCCAGCAGCGCCCGGGGGGACGGCCAGCCCCAGCATTTT. Its protein is CASSARGDGQPQHF.